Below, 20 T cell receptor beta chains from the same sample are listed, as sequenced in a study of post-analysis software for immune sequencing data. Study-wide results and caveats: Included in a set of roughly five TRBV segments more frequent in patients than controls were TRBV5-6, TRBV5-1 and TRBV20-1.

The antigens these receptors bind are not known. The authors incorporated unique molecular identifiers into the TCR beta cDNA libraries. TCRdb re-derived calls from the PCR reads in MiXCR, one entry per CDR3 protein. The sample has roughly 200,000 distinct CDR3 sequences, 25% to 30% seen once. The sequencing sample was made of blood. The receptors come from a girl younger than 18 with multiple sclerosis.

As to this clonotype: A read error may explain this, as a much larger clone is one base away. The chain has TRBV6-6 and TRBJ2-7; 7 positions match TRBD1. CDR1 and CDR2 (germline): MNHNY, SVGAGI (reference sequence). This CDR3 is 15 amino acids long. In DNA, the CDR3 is TGTACCAGCAGTTTCGACAGGGTCAACTCCTACGAGCAGTACTTC. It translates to CTSSFDRVNSYEQYF.

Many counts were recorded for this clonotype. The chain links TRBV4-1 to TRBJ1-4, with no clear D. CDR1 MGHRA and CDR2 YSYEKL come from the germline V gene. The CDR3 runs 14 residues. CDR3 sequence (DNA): TGCGGAACCAAGCCAGTAGCAACTAATGAAAAACTGTTTTTT. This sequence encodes CGTKPVATNEKLFF.

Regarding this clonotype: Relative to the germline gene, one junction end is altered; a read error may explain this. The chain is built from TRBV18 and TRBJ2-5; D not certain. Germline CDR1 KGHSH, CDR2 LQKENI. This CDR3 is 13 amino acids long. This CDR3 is CVSSPRTQETQYF. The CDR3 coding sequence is TGTGTCAGCTCACCACGAACACAAGAGACCCAGTACTTC.

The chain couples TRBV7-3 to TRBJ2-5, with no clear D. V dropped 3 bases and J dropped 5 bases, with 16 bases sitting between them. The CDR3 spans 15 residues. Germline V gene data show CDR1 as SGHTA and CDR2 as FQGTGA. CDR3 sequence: CASSFAPGFEETQYF. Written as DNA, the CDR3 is TGTGCCAGCAGCTTCGCCCCAGGTTTCGAGGAGACCCAGTACTTC.

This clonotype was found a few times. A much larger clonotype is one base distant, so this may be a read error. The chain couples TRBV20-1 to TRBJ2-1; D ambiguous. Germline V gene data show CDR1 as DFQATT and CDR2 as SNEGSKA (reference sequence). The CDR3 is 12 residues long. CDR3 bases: TGCGGTGCTAGAGATTGGGCGGATGAGCAGTTCTTC. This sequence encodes CGARDWADEQFF.

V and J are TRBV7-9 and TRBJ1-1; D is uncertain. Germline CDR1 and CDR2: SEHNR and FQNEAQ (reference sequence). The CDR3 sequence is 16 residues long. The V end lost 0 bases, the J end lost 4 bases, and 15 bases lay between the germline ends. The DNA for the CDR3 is TGTGCCAGCAGCTTAGCGCGCTGGGAAACGGGCACTGAAGCTTTCTTT. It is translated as CASSLARWETGTEAFF.

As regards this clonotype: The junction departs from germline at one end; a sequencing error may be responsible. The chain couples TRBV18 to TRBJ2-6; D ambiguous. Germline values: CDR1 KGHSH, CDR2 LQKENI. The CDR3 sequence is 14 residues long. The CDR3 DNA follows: TGCGCCAGCTCACCATCGGAAGGGGCCAACGTCCTGACTTTC. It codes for CASSPSEGANVLTF.

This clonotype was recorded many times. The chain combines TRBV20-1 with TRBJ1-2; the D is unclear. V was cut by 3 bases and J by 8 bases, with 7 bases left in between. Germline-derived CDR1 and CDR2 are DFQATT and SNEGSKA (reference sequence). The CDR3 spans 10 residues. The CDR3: CSARAAGYTF. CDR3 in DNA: TGCAGTGCTAGGGCAGCAGGCTACACCTTC.

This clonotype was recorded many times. CDR3 DNA sequence: TGCGCCAGCAGCCCCCAGACAGGGGGAAGAGATACGCAGTATTTT. The encoded protein is CASSPQTGGRDTQYF. This chain links TRBV5-1 with TRBJ2-3, with 9 bases matching TRBD1. Germline V gene sequence: CDR1 SGHRS, CDR2 YFSETQ. The CDR3 contains 15 residues. Trimming removed 4 bases from V and 5 bases from J; junction bases left unmatched: 8.

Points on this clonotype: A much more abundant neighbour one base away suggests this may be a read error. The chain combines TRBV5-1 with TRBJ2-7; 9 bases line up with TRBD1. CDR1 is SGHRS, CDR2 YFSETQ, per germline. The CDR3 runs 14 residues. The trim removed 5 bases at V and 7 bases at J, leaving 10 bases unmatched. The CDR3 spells CASRTQGAYNEQYF. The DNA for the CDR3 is TGCGCCAGCAGAACACAGGGGGCCTACAATGAGCAGTACTTC.

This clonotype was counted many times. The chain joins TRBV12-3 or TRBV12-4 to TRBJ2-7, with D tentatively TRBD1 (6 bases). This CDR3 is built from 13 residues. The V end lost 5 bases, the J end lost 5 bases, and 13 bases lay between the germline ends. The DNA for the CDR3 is TGTGCCAGCAGTCCACAGGGTACCAACGAGCAGTACTTC. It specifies CASSPQGTNEQYF.

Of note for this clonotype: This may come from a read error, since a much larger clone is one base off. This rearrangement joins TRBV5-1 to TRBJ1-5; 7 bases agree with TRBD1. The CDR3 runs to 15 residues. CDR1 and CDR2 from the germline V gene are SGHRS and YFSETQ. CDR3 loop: CASSPGGGSSQPQHF. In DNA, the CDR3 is TGCGCCAGCAGCCCAGGGGGGGGGAGCAGTCAGCCCCAGCATTTT.

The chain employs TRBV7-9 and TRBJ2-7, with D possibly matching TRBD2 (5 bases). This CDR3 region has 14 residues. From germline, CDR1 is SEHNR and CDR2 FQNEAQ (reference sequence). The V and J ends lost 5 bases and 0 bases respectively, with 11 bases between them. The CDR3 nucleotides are TGTGCCAGCAGCGCCACGGGGAGCTCCTACGAGCAGTACTTC. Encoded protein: CASSATGSSYEQYF.

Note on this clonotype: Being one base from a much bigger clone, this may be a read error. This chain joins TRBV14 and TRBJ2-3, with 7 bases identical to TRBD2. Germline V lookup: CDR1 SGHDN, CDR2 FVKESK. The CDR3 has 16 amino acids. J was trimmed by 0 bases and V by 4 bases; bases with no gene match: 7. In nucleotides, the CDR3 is TGTGCCAGCAGCCCCCCACGACTAGCCAGCACAGATACGCAGTATTTT. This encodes CASSPPRLASTDTQYF.

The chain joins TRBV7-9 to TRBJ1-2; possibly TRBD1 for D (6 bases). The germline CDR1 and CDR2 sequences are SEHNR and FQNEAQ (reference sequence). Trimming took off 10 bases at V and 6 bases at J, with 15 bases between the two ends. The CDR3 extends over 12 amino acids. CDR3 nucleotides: TGTGCCACCATTACAGGGTGGGATGGCTACACCTTC. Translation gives CATITGWDGYTF. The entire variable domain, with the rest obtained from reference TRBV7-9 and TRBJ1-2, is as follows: DTGVSQNPRHKITKRGQNVTFRCDPISEHNRLYWYRQTLGQGPEFLTYFQNEAQLEKSRLLSDRFSAERPKGSFSTLEIQRTEQGDSAMYLCATITGWDGYTFGSGTRLTVV.

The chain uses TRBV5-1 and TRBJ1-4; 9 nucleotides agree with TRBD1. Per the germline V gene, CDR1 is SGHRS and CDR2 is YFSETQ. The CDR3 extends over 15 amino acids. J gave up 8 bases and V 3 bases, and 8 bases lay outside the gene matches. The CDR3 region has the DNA TGCGCCAGCAGCTCGGGACAGGGTTCTATCGAAAAACTGTTTTTT. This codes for CASSSGQGSIEKLFF.

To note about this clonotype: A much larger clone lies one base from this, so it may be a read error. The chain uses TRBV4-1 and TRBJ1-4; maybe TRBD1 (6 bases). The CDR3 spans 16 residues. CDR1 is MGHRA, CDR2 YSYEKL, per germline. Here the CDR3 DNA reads TGCGCCAGCAGCCACTACCGGGACATCCAAAGGGAAAGACTGTTTTTT. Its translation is CASSHYRDIQRERLFF.

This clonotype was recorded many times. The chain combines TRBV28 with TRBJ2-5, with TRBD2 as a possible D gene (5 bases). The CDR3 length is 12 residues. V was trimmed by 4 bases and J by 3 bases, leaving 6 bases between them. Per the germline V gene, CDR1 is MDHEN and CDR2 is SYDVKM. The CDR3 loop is CASSSGKETQYF. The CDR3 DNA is TGTGCCAGCAGTTCCGGGAAAGAGACCCAGTACTTC.

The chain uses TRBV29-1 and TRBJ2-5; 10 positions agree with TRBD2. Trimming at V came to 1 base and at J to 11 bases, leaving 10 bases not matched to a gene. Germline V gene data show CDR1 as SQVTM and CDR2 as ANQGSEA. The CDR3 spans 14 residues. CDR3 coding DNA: TGCAGCGTTGAAGTGCGGACTAGCGGCTACGGGCAGTACTTC. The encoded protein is CSVEVRTSGYGQYF. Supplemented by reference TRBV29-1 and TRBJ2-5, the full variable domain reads SAVISQKPSRDICQRGTSLTIQCQVDSQVTMMFWYRQQPGQSLTLIATANQGSEATYESGFVIDKFPISRPNLTFSTLTVSNMSPEDSSIYLCSVEVRTSGYGQYFGPGTRLLVL.

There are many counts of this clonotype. CDR3 bases: TGTGCCAGCAGCTTAGGATCTATTTCGTATCTCAATGAGCAGTTCTTC. The encoded protein is CASSLGSISYLNEQFF. The chain couples TRBV7-9 to TRBJ2-1, with D unclear. This CDR3 has 16 amino acids. Germline values: CDR1 SEHNR, CDR2 FQNEAQ (reference sequence). Trimming left V 1 base short and J 6 bases short, with 16 bases between.